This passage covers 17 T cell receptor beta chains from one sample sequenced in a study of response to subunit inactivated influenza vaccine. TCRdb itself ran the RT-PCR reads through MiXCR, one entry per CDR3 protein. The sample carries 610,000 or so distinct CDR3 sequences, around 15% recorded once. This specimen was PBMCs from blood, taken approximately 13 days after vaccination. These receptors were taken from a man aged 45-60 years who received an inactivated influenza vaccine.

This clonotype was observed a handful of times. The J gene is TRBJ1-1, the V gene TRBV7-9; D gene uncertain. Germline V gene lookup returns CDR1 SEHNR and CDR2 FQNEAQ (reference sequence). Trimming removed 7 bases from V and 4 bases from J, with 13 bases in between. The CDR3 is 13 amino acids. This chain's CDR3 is CASNRRLGTEAFF. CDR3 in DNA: TGTGCCAGCAACCGACGGTTGGGCACTGAAGCTTTCTTT.

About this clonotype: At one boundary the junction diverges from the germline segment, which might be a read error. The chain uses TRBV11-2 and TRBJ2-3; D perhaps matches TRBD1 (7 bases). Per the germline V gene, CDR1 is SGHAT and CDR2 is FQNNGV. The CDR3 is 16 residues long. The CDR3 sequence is CASSSERLEGTDRQYF. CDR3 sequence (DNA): TGTGCCAGCAGCTCCGAAAGACTAGAGGGGACAGATAGGCAGTATTTT.

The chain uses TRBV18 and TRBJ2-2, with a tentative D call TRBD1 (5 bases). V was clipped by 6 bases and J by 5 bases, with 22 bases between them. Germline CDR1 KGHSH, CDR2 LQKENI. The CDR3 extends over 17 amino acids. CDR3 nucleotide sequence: TGTGCCAGCTCCGCACCCCAGGGAATACATAGGACCGGGGAGCTGTTTTTT. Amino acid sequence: CASSAPQGIHRTGELFF.

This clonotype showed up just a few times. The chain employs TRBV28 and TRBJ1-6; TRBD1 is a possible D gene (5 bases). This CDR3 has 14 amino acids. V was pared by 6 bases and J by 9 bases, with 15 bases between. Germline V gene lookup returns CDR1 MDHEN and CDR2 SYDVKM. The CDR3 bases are TGTGCCAGCAGGCTGGGGCAGTGGGTTTCACCCCTCCACTTT. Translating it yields CASRLGQWVSPLHF.

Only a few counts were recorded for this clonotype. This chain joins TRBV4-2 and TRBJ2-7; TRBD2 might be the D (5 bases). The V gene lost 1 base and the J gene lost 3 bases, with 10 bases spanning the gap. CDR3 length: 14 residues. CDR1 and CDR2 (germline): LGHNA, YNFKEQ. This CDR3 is CASSQGRRRYEQYF. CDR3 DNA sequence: TGTGCCAGCAGCCAAGGGAGGAGGCGCTACGAGCAGTACTTC.

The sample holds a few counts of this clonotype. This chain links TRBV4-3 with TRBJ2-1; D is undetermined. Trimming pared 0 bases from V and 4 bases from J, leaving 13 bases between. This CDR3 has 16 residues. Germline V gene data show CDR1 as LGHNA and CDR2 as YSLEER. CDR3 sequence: CASSQEPRGGYNEQFF. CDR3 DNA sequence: TGCGCCAGCAGCCAAGAGCCTAGAGGCGGTTACAATGAGCAGTTCTTC.

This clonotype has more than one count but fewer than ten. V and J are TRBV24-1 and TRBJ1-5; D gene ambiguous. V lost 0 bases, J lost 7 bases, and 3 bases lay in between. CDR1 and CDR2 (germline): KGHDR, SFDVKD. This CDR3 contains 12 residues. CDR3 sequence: CATSDLGQPQHF. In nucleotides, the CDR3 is TGTGCCACCAGTGATTTGGGACAGCCCCAGCATTTT.

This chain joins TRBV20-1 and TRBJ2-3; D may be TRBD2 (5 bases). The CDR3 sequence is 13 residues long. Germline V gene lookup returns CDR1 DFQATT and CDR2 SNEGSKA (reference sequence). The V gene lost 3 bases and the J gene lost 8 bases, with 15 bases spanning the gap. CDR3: CSASESLSGTQYF. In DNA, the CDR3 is TGCAGTGCTAGTGAGTCCTTAAGCGGTACGCAGTATTTT.

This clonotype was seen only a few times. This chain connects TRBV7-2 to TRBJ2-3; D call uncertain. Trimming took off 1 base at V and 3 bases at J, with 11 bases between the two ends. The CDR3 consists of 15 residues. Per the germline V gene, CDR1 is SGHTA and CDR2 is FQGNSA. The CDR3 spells CASSLVSSATDTQYF. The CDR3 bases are TGTGCCAGCAGCTTAGTCAGTTCAGCTACAGATACGCAGTATTTT.

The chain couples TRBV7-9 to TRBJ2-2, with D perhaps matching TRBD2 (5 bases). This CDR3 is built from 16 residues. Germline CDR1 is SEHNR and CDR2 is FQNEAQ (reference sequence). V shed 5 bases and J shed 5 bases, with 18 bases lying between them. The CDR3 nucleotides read TGTGCCAGCAGCCCAAGGGCGGGTGCCTGGACCGGGGAGCTGTTTTTT. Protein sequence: CASSPRAGAWTGELFF.

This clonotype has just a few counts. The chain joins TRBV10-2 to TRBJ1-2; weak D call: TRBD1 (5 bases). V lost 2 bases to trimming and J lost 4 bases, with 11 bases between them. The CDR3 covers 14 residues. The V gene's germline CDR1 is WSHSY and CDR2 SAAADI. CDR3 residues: CASSEAQDIYGYTF. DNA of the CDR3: TGCGCCAGCAGTGAGGCCCAGGACATCTATGGCTACACCTTC.

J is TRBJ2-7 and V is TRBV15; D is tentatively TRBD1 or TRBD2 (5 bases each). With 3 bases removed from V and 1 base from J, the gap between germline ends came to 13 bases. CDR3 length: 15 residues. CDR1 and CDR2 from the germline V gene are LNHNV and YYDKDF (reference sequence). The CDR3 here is CATSRGEAGSYEQYF. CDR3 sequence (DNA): TGTGCCACCAGCAGGGGGGAAGCAGGATCCTACGAGCAGTACTTC.

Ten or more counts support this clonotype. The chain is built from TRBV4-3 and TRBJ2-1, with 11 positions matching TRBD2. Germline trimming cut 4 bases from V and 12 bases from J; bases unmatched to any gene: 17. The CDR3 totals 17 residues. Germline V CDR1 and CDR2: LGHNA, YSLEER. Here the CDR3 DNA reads TGCGCCAGCAGCCCAAACCGACTAGCGGGGCGGGAAGCCTTGCAGTTCTTC. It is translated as CASSPNRLAGREALQFF.

CDR3 DNA sequence: TGTGCCAGCAGTTTCCGGGCCCGGGAAGCTTTCTTT. Translation: CASSFRAREAFF. The chain links TRBV12-3 or TRBV12-4 to TRBJ1-1; D remains ambiguous. This CDR3 is 12 amino acids long. The ends were cut back, 3 bases at V and 8 bases at J, with 10 bases in the middle.

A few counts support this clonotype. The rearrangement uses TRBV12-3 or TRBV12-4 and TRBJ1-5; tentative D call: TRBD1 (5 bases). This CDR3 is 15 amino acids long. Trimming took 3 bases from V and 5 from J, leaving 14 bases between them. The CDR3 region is CASSFAGGSDQPQHF. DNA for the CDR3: TGTGCCAGCAGTTTTGCGGGGGGTAGTGATCAGCCCCAGCATTTT.

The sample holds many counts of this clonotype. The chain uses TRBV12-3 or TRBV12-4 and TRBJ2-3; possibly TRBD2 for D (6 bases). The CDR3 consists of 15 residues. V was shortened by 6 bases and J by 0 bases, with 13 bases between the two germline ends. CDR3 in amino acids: CASSSESGSTDTQYF. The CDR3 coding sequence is TGTGCCAGCAGCTCCGAGAGCGGGAGCACAGATACGCAGTATTTT.

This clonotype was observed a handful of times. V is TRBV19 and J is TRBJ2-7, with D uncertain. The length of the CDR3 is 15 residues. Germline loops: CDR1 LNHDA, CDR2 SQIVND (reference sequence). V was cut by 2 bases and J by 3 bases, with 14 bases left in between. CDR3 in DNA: TGTGCCAGTAGTATATCGGCGGCCCCCCACTACGAGCAGTACTTC. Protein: CASSISAAPHYEQYF.